Listed here are 8 T cell receptor beta chains from one sample, sequenced in a study of shared clonotypes between healthy human individuals. The method was immunoSEQ multiplex PCR; TCRdb's version includes in-frame clones alone and lacks a portion of them. The top ten hold more than 0.9% of the sample, which has some 1.5 million clones, around 97% seen once. The sample taken for sequencing was naive CD4+ T cells sorted from blood. The subset here: CD45RA+ positively selected. The receptor source for this set is a man aged 25-40 years in good health.

The chain joins TRBV7-8 to TRBJ1-5; D possibly corresponds to TRBD1 (5 bases). V was trimmed by 5 bases and J by 2 bases, leaving 13 bases between them. The length of the CDR3 is 15 residues. Looked up from germline, CDR1 is SGHVS and CDR2 is FQNEAQ. CDR3 amino acids: CASSPRVMRNQPQHF. In DNA form, the CDR3 reads TGTGCCAGCAGCCCCAGGGTGATGCGCAATCAGCCCCAGCATTTT. Together with reference TRBV7-8 and TRBJ1-5, the CDR3 gives the full variable domain: GAGVSQSPRYKVAKRGQDVALRCDPISGHVSLFWYQQALGQGPEFLTYFQNEAQLDKSGLPSDRFFAERPEGSVSTLKIQRTQQEDSAVYLCASSPRVMRNQPQHFGDGTRLSIL.

The V call is TRBV15, the J call TRBJ2-6; no clear D. The CDR3 has 18 residues. In germline, CDR1 is LNHNV, CDR2 YYDKDF (reference sequence). V was trimmed by 0 bases and J by 0 bases, leaving 12 bases between them. The CDR3 DNA is TGTGCCACCAGCAGAGATACAGCGTCAGGCTCTGGGGCCAACGTCCTGACTTTC. It codes for CATSRDTASGSGANVLTF. Variable domain in full (rest from reference TRBV15 and TRBJ2-6): DAMVIQNPRYQVTQFGKPVTLSCSQTLNHNVMYWYQQKSSQAPKLLFHYYDKDFNNEADTPDNFQSRRPNTSFCFLDIRSPGLGDTAMYLCATSRDTASGSGANVLTFGAGSRLTVL.

This chain uses TRBV15 with TRBJ2-7; unclear D gene. V lost 0 bases and J lost 9, with 9 bases in between. This CDR3 contains 12 residues. Germline lookup yields CDR1 LNHNV and CDR2 YYDKDF (reference sequence). CDR3 sequence (DNA): TGTGCCACCAGCAGAGATAGCAGGACGCAGTACTTC. Its protein product is CATSRDSRTQYF.

Regarding this clone: The identical CDR3 is also encoded by other nucleotide sequences in the sample. This CDR3 reads CASSISRGNEQFF. DNA for the CDR3: TGTGCCAGTAGTATAAGTCGGGGCAATGAGCAGTTCTTC. The genes are TRBV19 and TRBJ2-1, with D possibly matching TRBD2 (5 bases). Between the trimmed V and J ends, which lost 2 bases and 6 bases, there was a span of 8 bases. CDR3 length: 13 residues. Looked up from germline, CDR1 is LNHDA and CDR2 is SQIVND (reference sequence).

This clone was seen only once. Within the sample, other DNA sequences also encode this same CDR3. The genes are TRBV28 and TRBJ2-7, with 10 bases fitting TRBD2. With V trimmed by 4 bases and J by 3 bases, 3 bases remained unmatched. Germline V lookup: CDR1 MDHEN, CDR2 SYDVKM. The CDR3 covers 14 residues. The CDR3 nucleotides are TGTGCCAGCAGTTCCTCTAGCGGGAGCTACGAGCAGTACTTC. The encoded protein is CASSSSSGSYEQYF.

This clone has a single count. The gene calls are TRBV19 and TRBJ2-3; 12 bases map to TRBD2. J was trimmed by 5 bases and V by 5 bases; bases with no gene match: 14. From germline, CDR1 is LNHDA and CDR2 SQIVND (reference sequence). The CDR3 has 18 amino acids. CDR3 protein: CASSLFGLAGGPIDTQYF. DNA for the CDR3: TGTGCCAGTAGTCTGTTTGGGCTAGCGGGAGGGCCAATAGATACGCAGTATTTT.

J is TRBJ2-2 and V is TRBV9; the D gene is possibly TRBD2 (6 bases). Germline-derived CDR1 and CDR2 are SGDLS and YYNGEE. The CDR3 totals 14 residues. V dropped 1 base and J dropped 4 bases, with 8 bases sitting between them. Here the CDR3 DNA reads TGTGCCAGCAGCGTACGGGAGTTCACCGGGGAGCTGTTTTTT. Its protein is CASSVREFTGELFF.

The V call is TRBV27, the J call TRBJ2-6; D perhaps matches TRBD1 (6 bases). V gave up 4 bases and J gave up 5 bases, with 15 bases separating them. Germline values: CDR1 MNHEY, CDR2 SMNVEV (reference sequence). This CDR3 is 16 amino acids long. CDR3 loop: CASSSPTGQRANVLTF. The CDR3 coding sequence is TGTGCCAGCAGTTCACCCACAGGGCAGAGGGCCAACGTCCTGACTTTC.